A single sample is the source of the 9 T cell receptor beta chains below, sequenced in a study of Graves' ophthalmopathy and Graves' hyperthyroidism. The study amplified TCR beta CDR3 regions using RNA transcripts. The library came from an HTBI-primed first-round RT-PCR and a second-round multiplex PCR. Each CDR3 protein gets one entry after TCRdb re-called the multiplex PCR reads with MiXCR. The table lists some 360,000 distinct CDR3 sequences, about 17% of them singletons, with 2.4% in the top ten. Material for sequencing was peripheral blood. The receptor set was obtained from an adult woman with stable Graves' hyperthyroidism.

V and J are TRBV11-2 and TRBJ2-5, with D possibly being TRBD1 (5 bases). Germline V gene sequence: CDR1 SGHAT, CDR2 FQNNGV. The CDR3 length is 14 residues. Trimming removed 3 bases from V and 4 bases from J, with 12 bases in between. CDR3 in amino acids: CASSFSGRRETQYF. In nucleotides, the CDR3 is TGTGCCAGCAGCTTTTCAGGGCGCCGAGAGACCCAGTACTTC.

This clonotype has a count of ten or more. CDR3 bases: TGCGCCAGCAGCTTAAAAGGGGCCGGCTACGAGCAGTACTTC. This sequence encodes CASSLKGAGYEQYF. The gene calls are TRBV5-1 and TRBJ2-7; tentatively, D is TRBD1 (5 bases). CDR3 length: 14 amino acids. The V gene lost 2 bases and the J gene lost 3 bases, with 12 bases spanning the gap. Germline V lookup: CDR1 SGHRS, CDR2 YFSETQ.

The table lists this clonotype with many counts. The chain is built from TRBV3-2 and TRBJ1-2; the table's D call TRBD1 went unverified against the DNA. TRBV3-2 is recorded as a pseudogene. CDR3 length: 15 residues. CDR3 region: CASSKTGGASYGYTF. The DNA of the CDR3 is TGTGCCAGCAGCAAAACAGGGGGCGCGAGCTATGGCTACACCTTC.

The chain couples TRBV28 to TRBJ2-2, with 8 bases matching TRBD1. CDR1 is MDHEN, CDR2 SYDVKM, per germline. The CDR3 length is 17 residues. Trimming cost V 6 bases and J 8 bases; bases outside gene matches: 17. CDR3 DNA: TGTGCCAGCAGCGAGCTTGGACAGGGAGGTTTAAGGGGGGAGCTGTTTTTT. Protein product: CASSELGQGGLRGELFF. Looking up the rest from reference TRBV28 and TRBJ2-2 gives the full variable domain: DVKVTQSSRYLVKRTGEKVFLECVQDMDHENMFWYRQDPGLGLRLIYFSYDVKMKEKGDIPEGYSVSREKKERFSLILESASTNQTSMYLCASSELGQGGLRGELFFGEGSRLTVL.

In this sample, this clonotype turned up many times. The chain carries TRBV28 and TRBJ2-3; the D gene is possibly TRBD2 (6 bases). Looked up from germline, CDR1 is MDHEN and CDR2 is SYDVKM. This CDR3 has 14 residues. V dropped 8 bases and J dropped 0 bases, with 12 bases sitting between them. The CDR3 loop is CASAGLESTDTQYF. Written as DNA, the CDR3 is TGTGCCAGCGCGGGATTGGAGAGCACAGATACGCAGTATTTT. Full variable domain (outside the CDR3, taken from reference TRBV28 and TRBJ2-3): DVKVTQSSRYLVKRTGEKVFLECVQDMDHENMFWYRQDPGLGLRLIYFSYDVKMKEKGDIPEGYSVSREKKERFSLILESASTNQTSMYLCASAGLESTDTQYFGPGTRLTVL.

In its sample, this clonotype was seen many times. The rearrangement joins TRBV6-1 to TRBJ1-1, with D maybe TRBD1 (5 bases). Looked up from germline, CDR1 is MNHNS and CDR2 is SASEGT. The CDR3 consists of 14 residues. Deletions cut 11 bases from V and 1 base from J, with 17 bases between. The CDR3 nucleotides are TGTGCCGGGACCTTAAGACAGAAGAACACTGAAGCTTTCTTT. It yields the protein CAGTLRQKNTEAFF.

The chain uses TRBV10-3 and TRBJ1-2; D is undetermined. The CDR3 is made up of 14 amino acids. The germline V gene has CDR1 ENHRY and CDR2 SYGVKD. V gave up 0 bases and J gave up 8 bases, with 13 bases separating them. As DNA, the CDR3 is TGTGCCATCAGTGAGTCACCGGACCCGCGGGGCTACACCTTC. It encodes CAISESPDPRGYTF.

There are many counts of this clonotype. The chain has TRBV12-3 or TRBV12-4 and TRBJ2-7, with D possibly being TRBD1 (6 bases). CDR3 length equals 13 residues. Trimming took 0 bases from V and 6 from J, leaving 9 bases between them. For the CDR3, the DNA is TGTGCCAGCAGTTTAGCGAGGACAGCCGAGCAGTACTTC. This gives the protein CASSLARTAEQYF.

V gene TRBV6-1 combines with J gene TRBJ2-7, with 10 bases lining up with TRBD2. Germline V CDR1 and CDR2: MNHNS, SASEGT. This CDR3 region has 16 residues. J gave up 3 bases and V 6 bases, and 11 bases lay outside the gene matches. This CDR3 reads CASSPSGGPTYYEQYF. Written as DNA, the CDR3 is TGTGCCAGCAGCCCTAGCGGGGGCCCTACGTACTACGAGCAGTACTTC.